This T cell receptor beta chain was found in a study of tumor-infiltrating lymphocytes in glioblastoma multiforme. Study-wide findings and caveats: TCR plus mutation findings rest on a single glioblastoma patient. The T cells in this sample were not sorted into functional subsets.

In this sample, this clonotype turned up many times. Its cognate antigen is unknown. The CDR3 runs 17 residues. Germline CDR1 SEHNR, CDR2 FQNEAQ (reference sequence). V was shortened by 5 bases and J by 0 bases, with 17 bases between the two germline ends. TCR beta libraries were built from RNA through three nested multiplex PCR rounds using modified ARM-PCR. These TCRB libraries lack any described unique molecular identifiers. Each CDR3 protein gets one entry after TCRdb re-called the multiplex PCR reads with MiXCR. Among 10,000 to 15,000 distinct CDR3 sequences listed, roughly 60% were seen once. The sample taken for sequencing was brain tumor tissue. The sequence was obtained from a male donor with glioblastoma. The chain has TRBV7-9 and TRBJ2-4; a weak D match, TRBD1 (5 bases). In DNA form, the CDR3 reads TGTGCCAGCAGCGATACAACTACAGGTATAGCCAAAAACATTCAGTACTTC. Its protein is CASSDTTTGIAKNIQYF.